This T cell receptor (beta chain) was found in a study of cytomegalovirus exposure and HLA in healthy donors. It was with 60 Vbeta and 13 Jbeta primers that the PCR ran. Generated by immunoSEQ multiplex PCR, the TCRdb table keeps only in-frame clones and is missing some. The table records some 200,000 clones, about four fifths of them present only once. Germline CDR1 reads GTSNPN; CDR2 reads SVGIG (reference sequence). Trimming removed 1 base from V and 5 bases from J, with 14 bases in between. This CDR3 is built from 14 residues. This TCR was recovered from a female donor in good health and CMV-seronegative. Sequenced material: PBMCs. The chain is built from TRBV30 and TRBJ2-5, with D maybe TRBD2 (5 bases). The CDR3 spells CAWSAGEGWETQYF. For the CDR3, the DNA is TGTGCCTGGAGTGCCGGTGAGGGATGGGAGACCCAGTACTTC.